This TCR beta chain originates from a study of control samples from healthy donors and cancer patients. This clone occurred a few times. After removal of 4 bases from V and 8 bases from J, the junction contained 4 bases not matched to a gene. This CDR3 is 12 amino acids long. The V gene's germline CDR1 is SEHNR and CDR2 FQNEAQ (reference sequence). The table came from immunoSEQ multiplex PCR; TCRdb's copy has only in-frame clones and leaves some out. Among under 130,000 clones listed, roughly 90% were seen once. This clonotype originated in a man aged 55 to 69 with lung cancer. The rearrangement links TRBV7-9 to TRBJ1-2; 7 bases map to TRBD1. Sequencing was carried out using PBMCs. CDR3 loop: CASSYAGGGYTF. CDR3 DNA: TGTGCCAGCAGCTACGCAGGGGGAGGCTACACCTTC.